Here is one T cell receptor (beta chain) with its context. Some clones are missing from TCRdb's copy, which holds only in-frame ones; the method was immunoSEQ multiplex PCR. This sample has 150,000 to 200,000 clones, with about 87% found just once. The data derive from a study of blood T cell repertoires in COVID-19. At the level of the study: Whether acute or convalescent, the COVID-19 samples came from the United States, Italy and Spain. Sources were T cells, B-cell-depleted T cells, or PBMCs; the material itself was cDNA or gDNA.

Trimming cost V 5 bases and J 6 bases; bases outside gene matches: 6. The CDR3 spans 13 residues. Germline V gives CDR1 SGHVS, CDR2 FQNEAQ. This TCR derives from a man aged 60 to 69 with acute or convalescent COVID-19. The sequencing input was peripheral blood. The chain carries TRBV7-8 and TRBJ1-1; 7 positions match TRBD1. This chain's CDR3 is CASSPRQGSEAFF. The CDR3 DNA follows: TGTGCCAGCAGCCCAAGACAGGGCTCTGAAGCTTTCTTT.